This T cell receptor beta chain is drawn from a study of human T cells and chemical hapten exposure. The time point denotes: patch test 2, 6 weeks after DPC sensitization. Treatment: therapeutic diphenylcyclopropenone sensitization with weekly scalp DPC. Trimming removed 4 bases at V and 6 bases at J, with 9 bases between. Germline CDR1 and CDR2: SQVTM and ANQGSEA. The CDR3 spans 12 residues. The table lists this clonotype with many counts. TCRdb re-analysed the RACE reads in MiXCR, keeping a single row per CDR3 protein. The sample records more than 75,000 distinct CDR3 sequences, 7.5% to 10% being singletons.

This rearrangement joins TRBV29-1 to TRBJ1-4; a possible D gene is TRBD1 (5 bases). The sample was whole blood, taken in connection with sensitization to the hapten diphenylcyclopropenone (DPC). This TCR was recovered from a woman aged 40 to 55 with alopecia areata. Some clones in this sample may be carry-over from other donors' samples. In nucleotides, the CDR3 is TGCAGCGTTGTGGGGGAGGATGAAAAACTGTTTTTT. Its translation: CSVVGEDEKLFF.